What follows are 24 T cell receptor beta chains derived from one specimen sequenced in a study of cytomegalovirus exposure and HLA in healthy donors. The primer mix had 60 Vbeta and 13 Jbeta primers. Repertoires were generated with immunoSEQ multiplex PCR, while TCRdb's copy carries only in-frame clones and drops some. The repertoire holds roughly 100,000 clones, with over 75% as singletons. The sample consisted of PBMCs. The receptor source for this set is a man aged 30-40 years in good health and CMV-seropositive.

This chain links TRBV6-1 with TRBJ1-4, with D hard to call. The CDR3 totals 11 residues. The V end lost 8 bases, the J end lost 9 bases, and 10 bases lay between the germline ends. Per the germline V gene, CDR1 is MNHNS and CDR2 is SASEGT. CDR3 loop: CASWEGKKLFF. CDR3 sequence (DNA): TGTGCCAGCTGGGAGGGAAAAAAACTGTTTTTT.

The V call is TRBV10-1, the J call TRBJ2-1, with 9 bases lining up with TRBD2. The V gene's germline CDR1 is WNHNN and CDR2 SYGVQD (reference sequence). The V segment lost 6 bases and the J segment 2 bases; nucleotides outside the gene matches: 5. CDR3 length: 15 amino acids. The CDR3, as DNA: TGCGCCAGCAGGCCGCGGGGGGGGACCTACAATGAGCAGTTCTTC. Translating it yields CASRPRGGTYNEQFF.

V usage is TRBV5-4 and J usage is TRBJ2-2; 8 nucleotides line up with TRBD1. CDR3 length equals 19 residues. Germline V gene data show CDR1 as SGHNT and CDR2 as YYREEE (reference sequence). V lost 4 bases to trimming and J lost 3 bases; unmatched junction nucleotides: 17. DNA for the CDR3: TGTGCCAGCAGCCGTGTGTTCGACCGGGACAGGCCGTACACCGGGGAGCTGTTTTTT. Amino acids: CASSRVFDRDRPYTGELFF.

In its sample, this clone was seen once. The chain is built from TRBV5-6 and TRBJ1-6; tentatively, D is TRBD1 (6 bases). CDR1 is SGHDT, CDR2 YYEEEE, per germline. This CDR3 contains 17 residues. V shed 2 bases and J shed 3 bases, with 15 bases lying between them. CDR3 region: CASSFQGQGIYNSPLHF. CDR3 nucleotide sequence: TGTGCCAGCAGCTTCCAGGGGCAGGGCATCTATAATTCACCCCTCCACTTT.

The chain has TRBV5-1 and TRBJ1-2; D perhaps matches TRBD1 (5 bases). CDR3 size: 15 residues. Trimming pared 4 bases from V and 6 bases from J, leaving 19 bases between. Per germline, CDR1 SGHRS and CDR2 YFSETQ. The CDR3 DNA sequence: TGCGCCAGCAGCCTGGCCCTTGGGGCCAGGGATGGCTACACCTTC. Translating it yields CASSLALGARDGYTF.

The chain combines TRBV4-1 with TRBJ1-1, with D possibly being TRBD1 (6 bases). The germline V and J ends were trimmed by 0 bases and 10 bases, with 12 bases remaining between them. Germline CDR1 is MGHRA and CDR2 is YSYEKL. The CDR3 extends over 13 amino acids. CDR3 amino acids: CASSQETGWRAFF. The CDR3 DNA is TGCGCCAGCAGCCAAGAAACAGGGTGGAGAGCTTTCTTT.

This sequence joins TRBV18 and TRBJ1-4, with 9 bases aligning to TRBD1. Unmatched junction bases numbered 3, after V lost 3 bases and J lost 7 bases. Germline CDR1 KGHSH, CDR2 LQKENI. CDR3 length: 14 amino acids. The CDR3 spells CASSPGTGREKLFF. CDR3 DNA sequence: TGTGCCAGCTCACCCGGGACAGGGCGTGAAAAACTGTTTTTT. The entire variable domain, with the rest obtained from reference TRBV18 and TRBJ1-4, is as follows: NAGVMQNPRHLVRRRGQEARLRCSPMKGHSHVYWYRQLPEEGLKFMVYLQKENIIDESGMPKERFSAEFPKEGPSILRIQQVVRGDSAAYFCASSPGTGREKLFFGSGTQLSVL.

The V call is TRBV19, the J call TRBJ1-6; a weak D match, TRBD1 (6 bases). Trimming pared 9 bases from V and 7 bases from J, leaving 13 bases between. The length of the CDR3 is 13 residues. The germline CDR1 and CDR2 sequences are LNHDA and SQIVND (reference sequence). CDR3 in DNA: TGTGCCAGCACAGGGTCCTTGAATTCACCCCTCCACTTT. Translated: CASTGSLNSPLHF.

A single count supports this clone. The chain carries TRBV10-2 and TRBJ2-5; 7 bases are shared with TRBD1. Germline V lookup: CDR1 WSHSY, CDR2 SAAADI. The CDR3 covers 14 residues. V shed 6 bases, J shed 5 bases, and the junction held 9 bases outside the gene matches. CDR3 loop: CASSQSRGFETQYF. The CDR3 bases are TGCGCCAGCAGCCAGTCCAGGGGGTTTGAGACCCAGTACTTC.

This rearrangement joins TRBV19 to TRBJ2-2; unclear D gene. Trimming took off 2 bases at V and 6 bases at J, with 7 bases between the two ends. The length of the CDR3 is 13 residues. CDR1 is LNHDA, CDR2 SQIVND, per germline (reference sequence). The CDR3 region is CASSIPPAGELFF. The DNA of the CDR3 is TGTGCCAGTAGTATACCCCCCGCCGGGGAGCTGTTTTTT. The complete variable domain, with remaining parts taken from reference TRBV19 and TRBJ2-2, reads DGGITQSPKYLFRKEGQNVTLSCEQNLNHDAMYWYRQDPGQGLRLIYYSQIVNDFQKGDIAEGYSVSREKKESFPLTVTSAQKNPTAFYLCASSIPPAGELFFGEGSRLTVL.

V usage is TRBV4-2 and J usage is TRBJ1-2; D is possibly TRBD1 (6 bases). Trimming took 0 bases from V and 3 from J, leaving 8 bases between them. The V gene's germline CDR1 is LGHNA and CDR2 YNFKEQ. The CDR3 spans 14 residues. The CDR3 DNA follows: TGTGCCAGCAGCCAAGATCGACAGGACTATGGCTACACCTTC. Encoded protein: CASSQDRQDYGYTF.

This clone was seen only once. The chain uses TRBV19 and TRBJ1-2; 7 bases line up with TRBD1. Germline values: CDR1 LNHDA, CDR2 SQIVND (reference sequence). The CDR3 consists of 14 residues. The junction had 8 bases not matched to a gene; V was cut back by 5 bases and J by 5 bases. CDR3 region: CASSPRTGGYGYTF. The CDR3 DNA reads TGTGCCAGTAGTCCGCGGACAGGAGGATATGGCTACACCTTC.

The DNA for the CDR3 is TGCGCCAGCAGCTTACAGCCGAACACCGGGGAGCTGTTTTTT. Its protein product is CASSLQPNTGELFF. The rearrangement links TRBV5-1 to TRBJ2-2; D unclear. The CDR3 extends over 14 amino acids. Germline CDR1 SGHRS, CDR2 YFSETQ. The V gene lost 2 bases and the J gene lost 0 bases, with 5 bases spanning the gap.

The chain employs TRBV5-1 and TRBJ2-5, with D unclear. This CDR3 spans 14 amino acids. The germline V gene encodes CDR1 SGHRS and CDR2 YFSETQ. The germline V and J ends were trimmed by 6 bases and 0 bases, with 12 bases remaining between them. CDR3 region: CASTSNSYQETQYF. The CDR3 bases are TGCGCCAGCACCTCTAACTCGTACCAAGAGACCCAGTACTTC.

The chain links TRBV5-1 to TRBJ2-7, with 13 bases aligning to TRBD2. The junction had 7 bases not matched to a gene; V was cut back by 4 bases and J by 0 bases. This CDR3 spans 17 amino acids. Germline CDR1 reads SGHRS; CDR2 reads YFSETQ. CDR3 sequence: CASSQRTSGGLSYEQYF. The DNA of the CDR3 is TGCGCCAGCAGCCAACGGACTAGCGGGGGCCTCTCCTACGAGCAGTACTTC.

V and J are TRBV2 and TRBJ1-1; TRBD1 matches at 9 bases. V gave up 6 bases and J gave up 4 bases; unmatched junction bases: 18. There are 18 residues in the CDR3. Germline V gives CDR1 SNHLY, CDR2 FYNNEI. For the CDR3, the DNA is TGTGCCAGCAGAAAGACCGGGACAGGGCGACCGGGGGGCACTGAAGCTTTCTTT. Translation gives CASRKTGTGRPGGTEAFF.

The chain couples TRBV19 to TRBJ1-1; TRBD1 agrees at 10 bases. V was clipped by 5 bases and J by 4 bases; unmatched bases: 4. This CDR3 has 14 amino acids. The germline CDR1 and CDR2 sequences are LNHDA and SQIVND (reference sequence). The CDR3 loop reads CASSVRDRGTEAFF. CDR3 sequence (DNA): TGTGCCAGTAGTGTCCGGGACAGGGGCACTGAAGCTTTCTTT.

The chain has TRBV13 and TRBJ2-2; tentative D call: TRBD2 (5 bases). The germline V and J ends were trimmed by 5 bases and 0 bases, with 10 bases remaining between them. CDR1 and CDR2 (germline): PRHDT, FYEKMQ (reference sequence). There are 15 residues in the CDR3. This chain's CDR3 is CASSGRASNTGELFF. The CDR3 nucleotides are TGTGCCAGCAGCGGGCGGGCCTCGAACACCGGGGAGCTGTTTTTT.

This clone occurred a few times. The chain links TRBV2 to TRBJ1-4; possibly TRBD1 for D (5 bases). The CDR3 consists of 14 residues. The V gene's germline CDR1 is SNHLY and CDR2 FYNNEI. V lost 3 bases and J 6 bases, leaving 11 bases between the germline ends. The CDR3: CASSDRTGHEKLFF. CDR3 nucleotide sequence: TGTGCCAGCAGTGATCGTACAGGTCATGAAAAACTGTTTTTT.

Regarding this clone: The same CDR3 can be traced to other DNA sequences in this sample. This chain connects TRBV4-2 to TRBJ1-2; D gene ambiguous. Trimming cost V 0 bases and J 2 bases, with 10 bases left between them. There are 15 residues in the CDR3. Germline lookup yields CDR1 LGHNA and CDR2 YNFKEQ. CDR3 sequence (DNA): TGTGCCAGCAGCCAAGACGCCGGACTCAACTATGGCTACACCTTC. Amino acids: CASSQDAGLNYGYTF.

This chain joins TRBV11-3 and TRBJ2-2, with TRBD2 matching 7 bases. Germline CDR1 SGHNT, CDR2 YENEEA. The CDR3 totals 14 residues. V shed 1 base and J 4 bases; nucleotides not matched to a gene: 0. CDR3: CASSLAGGTGELFF. The DNA of the CDR3 is TGTGCCAGCAGCTTAGCGGGAGGCACCGGGGAGCTGTTTTTT. Looking up the rest from reference TRBV11-3 and TRBJ2-2 gives the full variable domain: EAGVVQSPRYKIIEKKQPVAFWCNPISGHNTLYWYLQNLGQGPELLIRYENEEAVDDSQLPKDRFSAERLKGVDSTLKIQPAELGDSAVYLCASSLAGGTGELFFGEGSRLTVL.

The chain links TRBV9 to TRBJ2-3; weak D call: TRBD2 (5 bases). Germline V gene data show CDR1 as SGDLS and CDR2 as YYNGEE. This CDR3 is 15 amino acids long. The V end lost 0 bases, the J end lost 4 bases, and 12 bases lay between the germline ends. The CDR3: CASSVGASPADTQYF. DNA of the CDR3: TGTGCCAGCAGCGTAGGAGCTAGCCCGGCAGATACGCAGTATTTT. The full variable domain, its missing parts supplied by reference TRBV9 and TRBJ2-3, is DSGVTQTPKHLITATGQRVTLRCSPRSGDLSVYWYQQSLDQGLQFLIQYYNGEERAKGNILERFSAQQFPDLHSELNLSSLELGDSALYFCASSVGASPADTQYFGPGTRLTVL.

The chain joins TRBV18 to TRBJ1-4; TRBD1 matches at 8 bases. V lost 5 bases and J lost 8; bases outside the gene matches: 10. The CDR3 totals 15 residues. Germline assignment: CDR1 KGHSH and CDR2 LQKENI. The CDR3 coding sequence is TGTGCCAGCTCAATCGACAGGGGAGTGGGGGAAAAACTGTTTTTT. This encodes CASSIDRGVGEKLFF.

This clone was counted a single time. The V gene is TRBV28, the J gene TRBJ2-3, with 7 bases that match TRBD2. Trimming took 6 bases from V and 7 from J; bases not matched to a gene: 10. This CDR3 contains 14 residues. Germline V gene lookup returns CDR1 MDHEN and CDR2 SYDVKM. Written as DNA, the CDR3 is TGTGCCAGCAGCGGGCTAGCGGTGACTTATACGCAGTATTTT. Translated: CASSGLAVTYTQYF.